A selection of T cell receptor beta chains follows, all from one sample in a study of blood T cell repertoires in COVID-19. This table comes from immunoSEQ multiplex PCR, and its TCRdb copy is limited to in-frame clones, with some not included. The sample has about 300,000 clones; approximately 88% are singletons. Input material: peripheral blood. These receptors were obtained from a human donor with COVID-19, enrolled during active disease. The donor label of this sample is uncertain. Each CDR3 is given with its conserved first and last residue.

15,TRBV5-1,TRBJ2-7,CASSQDGTPGREQYF
16,TRBV6-5,TRBJ2-7,CASSYSGDRGRYEQYF
16,TRBV18,TRBJ1-1,CASSPDSGDLNTEAFF
12,TRBV6-2/TRBV6-3,TRBJ2-5,CASSSIQETQYF
16,TRBV14,TRBJ1-1,CASSLAGGTGDTEAFF
15,TRBV5-4,TRBJ2-3,CASSLASGSLDTQYF
14,TRBV9,TRBJ2-3,CASSVGTSRDTQYF
15,TRBV18,TRBJ1-5,CASSPGQGSNQPQHF
14,TRBV28,TRBJ1-2,CASSNPGQPYGYTF
14,TRBV6-6,TRBJ1-1,CASTRGQPSTEAFF
15,TRBV9,TRBJ2-2,CASSASGRASGELFF
15,TRBV5-1,TRBJ2-7,CASSLGAGNSYEQYF
14,TRBV2,TRBJ2-7,CASSEGRGSYEQYF
16,TRBV15,TRBJ2-3,CATSRDRLAVTDTQYF
14,TRBV19,TRBJ2-5,CASSIGTGGETQYF
19,TRBV14,TRBJ1-3,CASSQVPPGGLHSGNTIYF
14,TRBV12-5,TRBJ2-1,CASGLGLEVAEQFF
16,TRBV2,TRBJ2-1,CASSPGTSGPYNEQFF
13,TRBV30,TRBJ1-1,CAWTFRGGGGAFF
15,TRBV3-1/TRBV3-2,TRBJ2-7,CASSQDRDTLYEQYF
14,TRBV6-6,TRBJ1-5,CASSYGLSAQPQHF
16,TRBV30,TRBJ1-1,CAWTRFSGGGNTEAFF
15,TRBV5-1,TRBJ2-3,CASSWGQRAGDTQYF
16,TRBV3-1/TRBV3-2,TRBJ1-2,CASSPTKTGSSIGYTF
15,TRBV4-1,TRBJ2-3,CASSQGSGRADTQYF
13,TRBV11-3,TRBJ2-4,CASSLGTTNIQYF
15,TRBV28,TRBJ1-3,CASSLLGGDGNTIYF
16,TRBV7-3,TRBJ2-2,CASSLTGGFNTGELFF
14,TRBV5-1,TRBJ1-2,CASSLEPAGRGYTF
16,TRBV7-8,TRBJ1-5,CASSLGPVGGGQPQHF
17,TRBV25-1,TRBJ2-1,CASSEKIGTGVYNEQFF
16,TRBV5-1,TRBJ2-7,CASSLDGGDNIYEQYF
15,TRBV28,TRBJ2-3,CASSLLASSTDTQYF
15,TRBV4-2,TRBJ1-2,CASSQEFVGGYGYTF
14,TRBV29-1,TRBJ2-6,CSVEGGAGANVLTF
15,TRBV7-8,TRBJ2-2,CASSPRKGARWELFF
13,TRBV7-2,TRBJ1-1,CASSSGGRLLAFF
15,TRBV9,TRBJ1-1,CASSVAPVRNTEAFF
14,TRBV29-1,TRBJ1-4,CSVDTGGSNEKLFF
13,TRBV6-2/TRBV6-3,TRBJ1-2,CASSYEGQRGYTF
16,TRBV5-1,TRBJ2-7,CASSSGLAGVAYEQYF
14,TRBV6-5,TRBJ1-3,CASSWAGEGNTIYF
18,TRBV6-2/TRBV6-3,TRBJ2-4,CASSNFGPRGLAKNIQYF
13,TRBV12-3/TRBV12-4,TRBJ2-2,CASSTAGYGELFF
13,TRBV6-5,TRBJ1-2,CASRPTGGDGYTF
14,TRBV3-1/TRBV3-2,TRBJ1-6,CASSQGGSGSPLHF
13,TRBV29-1,TRBJ2-5,CSVDFADQETQYF
18,TRBV10-2,TRBJ1-1,CASSEGQGADPRWTEAFF
12,TRBV6-5,TRBJ1-1,CASSYRQGTAFF
15,TRBV5-1,TRBJ2-1,CASSLTASGVNEQFF
11,TRBV28,TRBJ2-7,CASLYRDEQYF
14,TRBV30,TRBJ2-5,CAWSVLPGGRTQYF
12,TRBV2,TRBJ1-1,CASSPPTEIAFF
15,TRBV14,TRBJ2-3,CASSFEERWLAVLSF
13,TRBV9,TRBJ1-3,CASSVGEGNTIYF